This passage covers 8 T cell receptor beta chains from one sample sequenced in a study of cytomegalovirus exposure and HLA in healthy donors. A multiplex PCR was run with 60 Vbeta primers and 13 Jbeta primers. Clones were read by immunoSEQ multiplex PCR, and TCRdb kept only the in-frame ones, dropping some. The sample shows 75,000 to 95,000 clones, around 84% of them seen only once. Sequenced sample: PBMCs. The source of these receptors is a man in his late teens or twenties in good health and CMV-seronegative.

The J gene is TRBJ1-4, the V gene TRBV19, with a weak D call TRBD1 (5 bases). Trimming removed 7 bases at V and 1 base at J, with 13 bases between. This CDR3 spans 15 amino acids. The V gene's germline CDR1 is LNHDA and CDR2 SQIVND (reference sequence). In nucleotides, the CDR3 is TGTGCCAGTATTCGGGGGGTTGGAACTAATGAAAAACTGTTTTTT. Protein sequence: CASIRGVGTNEKLFF.

The chain links TRBV25-1 to TRBJ1-2, with 7 positions matching TRBD1. The CDR3 is 15 amino acids. Germline values: CDR1 MGHDK, CDR2 SYGVNS. Losses at the gene ends were 6 bases for V and 3 bases for J; bases not matched to a gene: 10. The CDR3 here is CASRRTGGGHYGYTF. CDR3 in DNA: TGTGCCAGCAGAAGGACAGGCGGGGGGCACTATGGCTACACCTTC.

The chain joins TRBV7-9 to TRBJ1-2, with 7 bases fitting TRBD1. V was clipped by 4 bases and J by 4 bases; unmatched bases: 3. The CDR3 is made up of 13 amino acids. Per the germline V gene, CDR1 is SEHNR and CDR2 is FQNEAQ (reference sequence). The DNA for the CDR3 is TGTGCCAGCAGCTATAGGACAGGCTATGGCTACACCTTC. The encoded protein is CASSYRTGYGYTF.

The chain links TRBV11-2 to TRBJ1-1; D not certain. V lost 5 bases and J 1 base, leaving 8 bases between the germline ends. Looked up from germline, CDR1 is SGHAT and CDR2 is FQNNGV. The CDR3 spans 13 residues. The CDR3 coding sequence is TGTGCCAGCAGCCTCCAGGCGAACACTGAAGCTTTCTTT. Translated, it gives CASSLQANTEAFF.

The chain couples TRBV7-6 to TRBJ2-3, with D maybe TRBD1 (6 bases). Germline CDR1 SGHVS, CDR2 FNYEAQ. There are 17 residues in the CDR3. V was clipped by 5 bases and J by 2 bases, with 20 bases between them. The CDR3, as DNA: TGTGCCAGCAGCAAGGGGATACAGGGATCACCCACAGATACGCAGTATTTT. Translating it yields CASSKGIQGSPTDTQYF.

The chain has TRBV18 and TRBJ2-3, with 7 bases that match TRBD2. Losses at the gene ends were 1 base for V and 7 bases for J; bases not matched to a gene: 8. In germline, CDR1 is KGHSH, CDR2 LQKENI. This CDR3 spans 15 amino acids. The CDR3 coding sequence is TGTGCCAGCTCACCACAGGCGGGAGTCTTGAATACGCAGTATTTT. Its translation: CASSPQAGVLNTQYF.

This rearrangement joins TRBV7-9 to TRBJ2-1; 9 positions agree with TRBD2. Germline CDR1 is SEHNR and CDR2 is FQNEAQ (reference sequence). The CDR3 totals 15 residues. The V segment lost 5 bases and the J segment 4 bases; nucleotides outside the gene matches: 6. In DNA, the CDR3 is TGTGCCAGCAGCCCGCGGCTAGCGGGGTACAATGAGCAGTTCTTC. Its protein is CASSPRLAGYNEQFF.

This clone was found once. This sequence joins TRBV27 and TRBJ1-1; D is ambiguous. CDR1 MNHEY and CDR2 SMNVEV come from the germline V gene (reference sequence). The length of the CDR3 is 11 residues. V dropped 6 bases and J dropped 4 bases, with 6 bases sitting between them. The CDR3 loop reads CASSPGTEAFF. The CDR3 DNA is TGTGCCAGCAGCCCCGGCACTGAAGCTTTCTTT.